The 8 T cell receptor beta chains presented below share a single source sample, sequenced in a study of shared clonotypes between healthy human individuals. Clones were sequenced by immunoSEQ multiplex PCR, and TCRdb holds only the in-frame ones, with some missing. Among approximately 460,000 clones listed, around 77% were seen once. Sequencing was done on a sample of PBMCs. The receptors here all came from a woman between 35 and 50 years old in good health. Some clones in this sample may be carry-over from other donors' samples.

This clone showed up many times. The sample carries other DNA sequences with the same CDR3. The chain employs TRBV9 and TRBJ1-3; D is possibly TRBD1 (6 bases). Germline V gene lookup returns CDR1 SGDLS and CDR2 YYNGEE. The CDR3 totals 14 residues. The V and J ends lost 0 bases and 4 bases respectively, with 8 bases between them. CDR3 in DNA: TGTGCCAGCAGCGTAGGGGACAACGGAAACACCATATATTTT. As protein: CASSVGDNGNTIYF.

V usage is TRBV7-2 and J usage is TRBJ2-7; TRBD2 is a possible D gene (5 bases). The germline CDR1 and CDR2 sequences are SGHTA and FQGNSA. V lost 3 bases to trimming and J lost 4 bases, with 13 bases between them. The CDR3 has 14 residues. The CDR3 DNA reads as TGTGCCAGCAGCTTGGGCGGGCGGATATACGAGCAGTACTTC. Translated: CASSLGGRIYEQYF.

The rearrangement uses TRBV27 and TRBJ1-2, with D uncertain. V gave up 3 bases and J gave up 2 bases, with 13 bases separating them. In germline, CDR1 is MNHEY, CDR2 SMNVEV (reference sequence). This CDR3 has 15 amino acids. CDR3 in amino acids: CASSFEGGKNYGYTF. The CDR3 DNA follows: TGTGCCAGCAGTTTTGAGGGCGGAAAAAACTATGGCTACACCTTC.

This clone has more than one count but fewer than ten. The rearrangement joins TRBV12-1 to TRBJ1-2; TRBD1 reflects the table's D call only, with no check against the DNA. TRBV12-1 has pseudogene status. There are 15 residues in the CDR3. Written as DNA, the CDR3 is TGTGCCAGCAGCTTTGTGCGTAGGGGCAACTATGGCTACACCTTC. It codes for CASSFVRRGNYGYTF.

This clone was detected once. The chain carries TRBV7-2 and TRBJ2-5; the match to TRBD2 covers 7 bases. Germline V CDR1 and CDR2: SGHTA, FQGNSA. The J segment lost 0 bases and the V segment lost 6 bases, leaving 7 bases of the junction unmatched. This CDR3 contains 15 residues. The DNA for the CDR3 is TGTGCCAGCAGTTCATCACTAGCGAACCAAGAGACCCAGTACTTC. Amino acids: CASSSSLANQETQYF. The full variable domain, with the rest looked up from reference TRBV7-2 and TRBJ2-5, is GAGVSQSPSNKVTEKGKDVELRCDPISGHTALYWYRQSLGQGLEFLIYFQGNSAPDKSGLPSDRFSAERTGGSVSTLTIQRTQQEDSAVYLCASSSSLANQETQYFGPGTRLLVL.

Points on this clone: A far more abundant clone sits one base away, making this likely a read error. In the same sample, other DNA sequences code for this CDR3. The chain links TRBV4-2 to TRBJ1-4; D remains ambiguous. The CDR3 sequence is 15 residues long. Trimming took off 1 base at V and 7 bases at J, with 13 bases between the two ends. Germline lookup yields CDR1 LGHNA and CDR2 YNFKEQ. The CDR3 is CASSQVAGVGEKLFF. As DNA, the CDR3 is TGTGCCAGCAGCCAAGTGGCCGGGGTGGGTGAAAAACTGTTTTTT.

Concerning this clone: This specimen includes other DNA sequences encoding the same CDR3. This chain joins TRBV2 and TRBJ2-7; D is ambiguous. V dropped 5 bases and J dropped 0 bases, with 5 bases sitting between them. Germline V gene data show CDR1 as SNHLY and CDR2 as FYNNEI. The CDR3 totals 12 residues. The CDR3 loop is CASSPSSYEQYF. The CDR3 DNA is TGTGCCAGCAGTCCGAGCTCCTACGAGCAGTACTTC.

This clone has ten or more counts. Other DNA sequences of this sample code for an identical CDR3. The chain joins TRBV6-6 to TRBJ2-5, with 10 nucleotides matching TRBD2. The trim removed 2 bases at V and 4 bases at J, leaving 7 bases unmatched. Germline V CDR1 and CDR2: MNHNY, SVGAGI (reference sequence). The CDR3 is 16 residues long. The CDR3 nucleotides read TGTGCCAGCAGTTACGGGCTAGCGGGAGTAGGAGAGACCCAGTACTTC. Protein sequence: CASSYGLAGVGETQYF.